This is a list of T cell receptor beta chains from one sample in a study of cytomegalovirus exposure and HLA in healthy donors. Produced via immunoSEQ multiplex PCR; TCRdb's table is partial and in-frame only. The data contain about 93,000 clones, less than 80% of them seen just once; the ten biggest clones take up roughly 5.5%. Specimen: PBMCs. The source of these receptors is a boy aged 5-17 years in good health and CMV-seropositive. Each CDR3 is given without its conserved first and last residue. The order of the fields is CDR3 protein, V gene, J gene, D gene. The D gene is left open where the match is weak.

ASSIKPGGISNQPQH	TRBV19	TRBJ1-5	TRBD1
AIRGDGGNEQY	TRBV6-1	TRBJ2-7	TRBD2
ASSPYSWGGLTL	TRBV14	TRBJ2-3	-
ASSQESIHHEQF	TRBV4-1	TRBJ2-1	-
ASSSYGTGVPEAF	TRBV9	TRBJ1-1	TRBD1
ASSRDRVNEQF	TRBV14	TRBJ2-1	TRBD1
ASSLEIGRDEKLF	TRBV5-5	TRBJ1-4	-
ASSLVVKGAGGYT	TRBV7-9	TRBJ1-2	-
ASSLGASGSEQY	TRBV7-2	TRBJ2-7	TRBD2
ASSLISGGTTDTQY	TRBV5-1	TRBJ2-3	TRBD2
ASSLRGHGTGAGYT	TRBV28	TRBJ1-2	TRBD1
ASSILGLGTQY	TRBV27	TRBJ2-3	-
ASSPKGGDQPQH	TRBV18	TRBJ1-5	-
ASSRGLLNTEAF	TRBV19	TRBJ1-1	-
ASSEPQGRVETQY	TRBV2	TRBJ2-5	-
ASSLEGGEQY	TRBV5-1	TRBJ2-7	-
ASSGERNQPQH	TRBV18	TRBJ1-5	-
ASDGGQETQY	TRBV5-8	TRBJ2-5	-